This T cell receptor (beta chain) was sequenced during a study of T cells after yellow fever vaccination (dated by TCRdb to about 2019). With respect to the entire study: Libraries from fractions with low cell numbers were prepared with the SMART-Seq v4 Ultra Low Input RNA kit. Bulk TCR alpha and beta repertoires were sequenced longitudinally to track T-cell clones before and after primary and booster YFV17D yellow fever vaccination. Two healthy male donors made up the cohort, one aged 18 to 30 years and the other aged 30 to 40 years. Bulk PBMC replicates and cell subsets were isolated from blood drawn at multiple timepoints before and after both primary and secondary immunization. Summary of the overall study and its limitations: A small share of clonotypes occurred in both CD4 and CD8 compartments, likely arising from convergent recombination. After the booster, most clones that had expanded after primary vaccination were detected again (around 97% of CD4 and under 90% of CD8), suggesting broad maintenance of memory. Compared with the primary T-cell response, the secondary T-cell response was weaker but faster, peaking on day 5 rather than day 15. FACS-sorted repertoires could contain abundant contaminating clonotypes from the bulk population, so computational filtering was required. Only two donors were included in the study, so the extent to which the findings can be generalized is limited.

TCR cDNA was synthesized by 5'RACE template switching, which introduced a universal primer site and unique molecular identifiers. cDNA synthesis was primed from both the TCR alpha and TCR beta constant segments. Libraries were amplified in two PCR steps, with sample barcodes and sequencing adapters added in the second step. Sequencing of the libraries was done on either Illumina HiSeq 2500 (2x100 bp) or NovaSeq (2x150 bp). The authors' analysis ran thus. MIGEC was used to demultiplex reads and collapse the reads into UMI consensus sequences, and MiXCR was used for V(D)J alignment. Clonotypes responding to the vaccine were identified with edgeR on replicate PBMC samples, with the criteria of FDR below 0.01 and a log2 fold change above 5 up to day 15. Each bulk clonotype received a CD4 or CD8 identity based on whether the sequenced CD4 or CD8 repertoire contained that clonotype at higher abundance. TCRdb reworked the public reads: Q25 trimming with fastp, MiXCR clone assembly, productive beta chains retained. Merged by CDR3 protein, the rows form single entries marked with the most common genes and DNA. The authors' filters were not applied to this entry. The sample table holds fewer than 150,000 distinct CDR3 sequences, of which approximately 7.7% were seen once. Of the sample, approximately 0.78% falls within the top ten clones.

The sample holds many counts of this clonotype. It has no known antigen specificity. The input lacks base qualities; no much larger clone sits a single base away. The intended sense of this specimen's treatment or condition label: live attenuated yellow fever vaccine strain. PBMCs were isolated from peripheral blood using a standard Ficoll-Paque protocol. Dynabeads CD4 and CD8 positive selection kits were used to isolate the CD4 and CD8 T-cell fractions. TriZol was used to extract RNA from bulk PBMCs, CD4 and CD8 fractions, and dextramer-positive and dextramer-negative fractions. The TCR was taken from a man under 40 who received the YFV17D yellow fever vaccine. The sample was CD4+ T cells sorted from PBMCs, taken 5 days after the yellow fever booster vaccination.

The bases read TGTGCCAGCAGCACGACAGGGGGAGGTTACAATGAGCAGTTCTTC. Its translation reads: CASSTTGGGYNEQFF. The chain joins TRBV7-2 to TRBJ2-1; 9 middle bases align to TRBD1. Germline trimming amounts to 5 bases on V and 4 bases on J, with 6 as the count of junction bases outside the gene matches. CDR1 SGHTA and CDR2 FQGNSA are derived from the germline V gene. Including cysteine and phenylalanine, the CDR3 has 15 amino acids. The read is trimmed to its CDR3 DNA, 45 bases read in frame from base 1.